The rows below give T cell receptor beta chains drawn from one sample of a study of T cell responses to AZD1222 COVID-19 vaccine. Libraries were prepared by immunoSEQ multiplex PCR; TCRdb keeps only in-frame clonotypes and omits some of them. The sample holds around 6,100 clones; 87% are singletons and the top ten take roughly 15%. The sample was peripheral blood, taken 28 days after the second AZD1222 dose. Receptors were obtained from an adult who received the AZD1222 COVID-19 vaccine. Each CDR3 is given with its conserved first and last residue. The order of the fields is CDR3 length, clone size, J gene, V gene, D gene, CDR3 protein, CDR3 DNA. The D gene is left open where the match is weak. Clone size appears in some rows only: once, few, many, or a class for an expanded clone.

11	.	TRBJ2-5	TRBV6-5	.	CASSVYSDPYF	TGTGCCAGCAGCGTTTACAGTGACCCATACTTC
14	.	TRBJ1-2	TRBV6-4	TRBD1	CASRAGTGPYGYTF	TGTGCCAGCAGAGCCGGGACAGGACCCTATGGCTACACCTTC
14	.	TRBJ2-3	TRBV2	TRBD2	CASLKGLSGDTQYF	TGTGCCAGCCTCAAGGGACTATCTGGTGATACGCAGTATTTT
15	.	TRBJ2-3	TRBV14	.	CASSQQWTSTDTQYF	TGTGCCAGCAGCCAACAATGGACTAGCACAGATACGCAGTATTTT
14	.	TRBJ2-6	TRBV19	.	CASSIRSEANVLTF	TGTGCCAGTAGTATCCGGTCTGAGGCCAACGTCCTGACTTTC
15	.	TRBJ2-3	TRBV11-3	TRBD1	CASSSRGTGAHTQYF	TGTGCCAGCAGCTCCAGAGGGACAGGGGCTCATACGCAGTATTTT
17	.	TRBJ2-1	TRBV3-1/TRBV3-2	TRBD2	CASSQAASGRSYNEQFF	TGTGCCAGCAGCCAAGCGGCTAGCGGGAGAAGCTACAATGAGCAGTTCTTC
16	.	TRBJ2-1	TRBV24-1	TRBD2	CATSDLETSGNNEQFF	TGTGCCACCAGTGATTTAGAAACTAGCGGTAACAATGAGCAGTTCTTC
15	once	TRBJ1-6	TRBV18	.	CASSLRRPENSPLHF	TGTGCCAGCTCCCTAAGGAGACCAGAGAATTCACCCCTCCACTTT
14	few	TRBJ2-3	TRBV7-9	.	CASSLGVGTDTQYF	TGTGCCAGCAGCTTAGGAGTCGGCACAGATACGCAGTATTTT
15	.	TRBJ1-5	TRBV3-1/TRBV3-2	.	CASSQGGGNDQPQHF	TGTGCCAGCAGCCAAGGGGGGGGTAACGATCAGCCCCAGCATTTT
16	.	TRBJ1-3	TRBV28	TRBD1	CASSPRQGLSGNTIYF	TGTGCCAGCAGTCCTCGACAGGGGCTATCTGGAAACACCATATATTTT
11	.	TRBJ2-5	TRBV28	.	CATRFGETQYF	TGTGCCACCCGTTTTGGGGAGACCCAGTACTTC
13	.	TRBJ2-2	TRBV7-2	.	CASSLKLFGELFF	TGTGCCAGCAGCTTGAAACTGTTCGGGGAGCTGTTTTTT
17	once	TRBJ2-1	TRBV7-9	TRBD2	CASSSGTSGRSHNEQFF	TGTGCCAGCAGCTCCGGGACTAGCGGGAGGAGCCACAATGAGCAGTTCTTC
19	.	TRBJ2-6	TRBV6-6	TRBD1	CASSQPIWGQRTGANVLTF	TGTGCCAGCAGTCAACCAATATGGGGACAGAGGACCGGGGCCAACGTCCTGACTTTC
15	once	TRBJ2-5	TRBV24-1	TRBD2	CATSDLTSGEETQYF	TGTGCCACCAGTGATTTGACTAGCGGAGAAGAGACCCAGTACTTC
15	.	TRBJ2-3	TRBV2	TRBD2	CASILGLAGGDTQYF	TGTGCCAGCATTTTAGGACTAGCGGGAGGGGATACGCAGTATTTT
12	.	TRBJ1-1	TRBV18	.	CASSREITEAFF	TGTGCCAGCTCCCGGGAGATAACTGAAGCTTTCTTT
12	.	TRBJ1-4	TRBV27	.	CASSLPAGKLFF	TGTGCCAGCAGTTTACCTGCCGGAAAACTGTTTTTT
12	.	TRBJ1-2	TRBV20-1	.	CSASTASYGYTF	TGCAGTGCTAGTACAGCCAGCTATGGCTACACCTTC
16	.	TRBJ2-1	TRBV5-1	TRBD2	CASSPRTSGIIDEQFF	TGCGCCAGCAGCCCGCGGACTAGCGGGATTATAGATGAGCAGTTCTTC
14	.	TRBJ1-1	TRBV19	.	CASSAGAMNTEAFF	TGTGCCAGTAGTGCAGGGGCTATGAACACTGAAGCTTTCTTT
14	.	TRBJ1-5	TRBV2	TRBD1	CASTERGLHQPQHF	TGTGCCAGCACCGAAAGGGGGCTCCATCAGCCCCAGCATTTT
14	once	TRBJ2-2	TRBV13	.	CASTQAGVTGELFF	TGTGCCAGCACTCAGGCAGGGGTTACCGGGGAGCTGTTTTTT
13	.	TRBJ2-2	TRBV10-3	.	CAIETKNTGELFF	TGTGCCATTGAGACAAAAAACACCGGGGAGCTGTTTTTT